This T cell receptor (beta chain) comes out of a study of blood T cells in healthy people across ages. Study-level results: Roughly linear declines in TCR beta diversity per million T cells occurred with age.

The V gene lost 0 bases and the J gene lost 5 bases, with 8 bases spanning the gap. The CDR3 covers 14 residues. Germline V gene data show CDR1 as SGDLS and CDR2 as YYNGEE. A second PCR, run for roughly 6 to 11 cycles, used a sample-barcoded 5' primer plus a J-beta primer mix. Every cDNA molecule carried a tag from a template-switch adaptor bearing 12 random nucleotides. TCRdb recomputed calls from the 5' RACE reads with MiXCR, one row per CDR3 protein. The sample lists about 1 million distinct CDR3 sequences, 40% to 50% occurring once. This clonotype came up a few times. Its antigen remains unidentified.

V is TRBV9 and J is TRBJ2-2; D is uncertain. Sequenced: blood. This receptor was identified in a woman aged 55-69 years in good health. Written as DNA, the CDR3 is TGTGCCAGCAGCGTAGGGCACTTAACCGGGGAGCTGTTTTTT. It translates to CASSVGHLTGELFF.